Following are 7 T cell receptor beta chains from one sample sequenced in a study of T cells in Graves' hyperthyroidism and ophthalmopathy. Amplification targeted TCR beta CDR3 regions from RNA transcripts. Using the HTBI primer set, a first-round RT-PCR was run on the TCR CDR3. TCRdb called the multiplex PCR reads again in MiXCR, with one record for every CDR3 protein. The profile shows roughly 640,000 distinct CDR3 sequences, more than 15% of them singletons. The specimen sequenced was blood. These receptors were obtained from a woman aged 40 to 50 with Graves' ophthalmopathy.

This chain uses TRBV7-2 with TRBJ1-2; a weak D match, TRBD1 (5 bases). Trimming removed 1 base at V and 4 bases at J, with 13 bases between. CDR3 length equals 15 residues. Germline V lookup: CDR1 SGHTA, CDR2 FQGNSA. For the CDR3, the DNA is TGTGCCAGCAGCTTAGGCGGGACGGCCTTCTATGGCTACACCTTC. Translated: CASSLGGTAFYGYTF.

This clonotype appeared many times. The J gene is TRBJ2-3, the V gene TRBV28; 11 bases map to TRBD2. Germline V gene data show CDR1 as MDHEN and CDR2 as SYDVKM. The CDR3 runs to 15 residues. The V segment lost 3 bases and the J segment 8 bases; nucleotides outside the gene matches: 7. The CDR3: CASSFGTSGPRTQYF. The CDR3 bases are TGTGCCAGCAGTTTTGGGACTAGCGGCCCCCGTACGCAGTATTTT.

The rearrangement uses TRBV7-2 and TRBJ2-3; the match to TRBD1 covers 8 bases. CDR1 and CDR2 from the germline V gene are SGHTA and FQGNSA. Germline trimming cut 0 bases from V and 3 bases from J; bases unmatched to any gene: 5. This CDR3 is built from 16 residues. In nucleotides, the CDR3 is TGTGCCAGCAGCTTAGCACCAGGGGGCGTAACAGATACGCAGTATTTT. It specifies CASSLAPGGVTDTQYF.

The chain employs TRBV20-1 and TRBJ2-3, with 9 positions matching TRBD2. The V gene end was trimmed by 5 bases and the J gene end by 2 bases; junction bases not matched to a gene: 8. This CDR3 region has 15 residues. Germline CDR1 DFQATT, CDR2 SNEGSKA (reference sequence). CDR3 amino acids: CSAPEVAGDTDTQYF. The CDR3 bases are TGCAGTGCTCCCGAGGTAGCGGGAGACACAGATACGCAGTATTTT.

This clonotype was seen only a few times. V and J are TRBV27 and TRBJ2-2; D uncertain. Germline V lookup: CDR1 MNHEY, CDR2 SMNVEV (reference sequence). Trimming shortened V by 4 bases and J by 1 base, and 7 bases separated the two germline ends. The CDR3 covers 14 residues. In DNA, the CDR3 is TGTGCCAGCAGTTGGACCCGGAACACCGGGGAGCTGTTTTTT. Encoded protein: CASSWTRNTGELFF.

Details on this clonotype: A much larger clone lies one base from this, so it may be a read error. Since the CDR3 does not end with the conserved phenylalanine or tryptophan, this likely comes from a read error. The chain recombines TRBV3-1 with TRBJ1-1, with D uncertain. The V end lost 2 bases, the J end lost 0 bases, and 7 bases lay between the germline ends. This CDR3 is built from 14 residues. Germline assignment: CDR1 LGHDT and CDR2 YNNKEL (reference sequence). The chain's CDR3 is CASSQLPMNTEAFL. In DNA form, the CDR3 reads TGTGCCAGCAGCCAACTACCCATGAACACTGAAGCTTTCCTT.

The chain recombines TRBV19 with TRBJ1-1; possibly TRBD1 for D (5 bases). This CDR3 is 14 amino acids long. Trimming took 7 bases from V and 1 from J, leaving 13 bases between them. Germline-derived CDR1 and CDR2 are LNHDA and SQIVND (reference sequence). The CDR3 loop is CASNPLGRNTEAFF. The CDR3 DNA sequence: TGTGCCAGTAACCCTCTGGGGCGGAACACTGAAGCTTTCTTT.